These 29 T cell receptor beta chains originate from one sample sequenced in a study of blood T cells in healthy people across ages. With a J-beta primer mix and a sample-barcoded 5' primer, a second PCR ran about 7 to 11 cycles. A single record per CDR3 protein comes from TCRdb applying MiXCR to the 5' RACE reads. The top ten clones hold 15% of a sample with roughly 700,000 distinct CDR3 sequences, about 30% of them seen once. Specimen: blood. Every receptor here comes from a woman of 80 years or more in good health.

Ten or more counts support this clonotype. This chain uses TRBV6-5 with TRBJ2-3, with 9 bases lining up with TRBD2. The CDR3 spans 14 residues. The V gene end was trimmed by 8 bases and the J gene end by 2 bases; junction bases not matched to a gene: 5. Germline V gene data show CDR1 as MNHEY and CDR2 as SVGAGI. CDR3: CASPLAGITDTQYF. The DNA of the CDR3 is TGTGCCAGCCCCCTAGCGGGGATCACAGATACGCAGTATTTT.

The table lists this clonotype with many counts. V gene TRBV29-1 combines with J gene TRBJ2-2; 7 bases agree with TRBD1. V dropped 5 bases and J dropped 6; count of bases not matched to a gene: 9. The CDR3 contains 14 residues. CDR1 and CDR2 (germline): SQVTM, ANQGSEA. This chain's CDR3 is CSVIRQGHPGELFF. CDR3 coding DNA: TGCAGCGTTATACGACAGGGACATCCCGGGGAGCTGTTTTTT.

This clonotype was detected many times. This chain uses TRBV20-1 with TRBJ2-3; TRBD2 agrees at 8 bases. The CDR3 is 15 amino acids. Germline V CDR1 and CDR2: DFQATT, SNEGSKA (reference sequence). Losses at the gene ends were 0 bases for V and 1 base for J; bases not matched to a gene: 3. The CDR3 protein is CSARDPAGGTDTQYF. CDR3 nucleotides: TGCAGTGCTAGAGACCCAGCGGGGGGCACAGATACGCAGTATTTT.

This chain connects TRBV7-8 to TRBJ1-5; 8 bases line up with TRBD1. Looked up from germline, CDR1 is SGHVS and CDR2 is FQNEAQ. Trimming cost V 2 bases and J 3 bases; bases outside gene matches: 6. This CDR3 is 16 amino acids long. The CDR3 loop is CASSLRDRSPNQPQHF. The CDR3 DNA sequence: TGTGCCAGCAGCTTAAGGGACAGGTCTCCCAATCAGCCCCAGCATTTT.

To note about this clonotype: A single base separates this from a much larger clone, so it may be a read error. The chain couples TRBV5-6 to TRBJ2-1, with D possibly being TRBD2 (5 bases). The DNA end is a closer match to TRBJ2-7, so the J assignment may be wrong. The germline V gene has CDR1 SGHDT and CDR2 YYEEEE. This CDR3 spans 15 amino acids. The CDR3 DNA reads TGTGCCAGCAGCTTGTACCGGGGTAACTACAATGAGCAGTACTTC. Protein product: CASSLYRGNYNEQYF.

This clonotype was seen many times. The chain employs TRBV6-5 and TRBJ2-4, with 8 bases matching TRBD1. Trimming took 6 bases from V and 8 from J; bases not matched to a gene: 12. Looked up from germline, CDR1 is MNHEY and CDR2 is SVGAGI. CDR3 length equals 15 residues. In DNA form, the CDR3 reads TGTGCCAGCAGCCGTAGGACAGGGCAAGCGTACATTCAGTACTTC. Translating it yields CASSRRTGQAYIQYF.

This clonotype was observed a handful of times. The chain is built from TRBV7-6 and TRBJ2-5; TRBD2 might be the D (7 bases). Trimming stripped 1 base from V and 3 bases from J, with 15 bases between. The length of the CDR3 is 16 residues. Germline V CDR1 and CDR2: SGHVS, FNYEAQ. The CDR3 DNA reads as TGTGCCAGCAGCTTAGGAGTTGGGGGGGCCGAAGAGACCCAGTACTTC. Protein sequence: CASSLGVGGAEETQYF.

Comments on this clonotype: An end of the junction differs from the germline gene, which may be a read error. The V gene is TRBV9, the J gene TRBJ2-7; either TRBD1 or TRBD2 may supply D (5 bases each). The CDR3 spans 14 residues. In germline, CDR1 is SGDLS, CDR2 YYNGEE. In nucleotides, the CDR3 is TGTACCAGCAGCGTAGGGGTCGGACTGTACGAGCAGTACTTC. This sequence encodes CTSSVGVGLYEQYF. Using reference TRBV9 and TRBJ2-7 for the parts outside the CDR3, the full variable domain is DSGVTQTPKHLITATGQRVTLRCSPRSGDLSVYWYQQSLDQGLQFLIQYYNGEERAKGNILERFSAQQFPDLHSELNLSSLELGDSALYFCTSSVGVGLYEQYFGPGTRLTVT.

V and J are TRBV7-2 and TRBJ2-7; tentative D call: TRBD2 (5 bases). The CDR3 consists of 16 residues. V gave up 0 bases and J gave up 10 bases, with 22 bases separating them. Germline CDR1 SGHTA, CDR2 FQGNSA. In nucleotides, the CDR3 is TGTGCCAGCAGCTTAGCGTTATCGGGGAGCAAAAACATTCAGTACGTC. This gives the protein CASSLALSGSKNIQYV.

Remarks on this clonotype: A much larger clone lies one base from this, so it may be a read error. The V call is TRBV15, the J call TRBJ1-2; a possible D gene is TRBD1 (6 bases). Germline V gives CDR1 LNHNV, CDR2 YYDKDF (reference sequence). The CDR3 is 16 residues long. CDR3 nucleotides: TGTGTCACCCAATCTCTGGACAGAAACTCTAACTATGGCTACACCTTC. Translating it yields CVTQSLDRNSNYGYTF.

This clonotype was detected ten times or more. The CDR3 DNA follows: TGTGCCAGCAGCGTAGATGGGGGAAGTGACTATGGCTACACCTTC. It encodes CASSVDGGSDYGYTF. The rearrangement uses TRBV9 and TRBJ1-2; D possibly corresponds to TRBD1 (5 bases). Germline assignment: CDR1 SGDLS and CDR2 YYNGEE. This CDR3 has 15 amino acids. The ends were cut back, 0 bases at V and 3 bases at J, with 12 bases in the middle.

This clonotype occurred many times. The V call is TRBV14, the J call TRBJ1-2; TRBD1 might be the D (5 bases). The CDR3 sequence is 16 residues long. The germline gives CDR1 SGHDN, CDR2 FVKESK. Trimming cost V 0 bases and J 3 bases, with 14 bases left between them. The CDR3 here is CASSQDRGGRDYGYTF. Here the CDR3 DNA reads TGTGCCAGCAGCCAAGATCGTGGGGGAAGGGACTATGGCTACACCTTC.

Details on this clonotype: Mismatch with germline at one junction end may stem from a read error. The chain is built from TRBV19 and TRBJ2-1, with 9 positions matching TRBD2. The CDR3 length is 14 residues. Germline CDR1 is LNHDA and CDR2 is SQIVND (reference sequence). CDR3 protein: CAGSMGGGADEQFF. The CDR3 DNA sequence: TGTGCCGGTAGTATGGGCGGGGGGGCCGATGAGCAGTTCTTC.

This clonotype was detected many times. V is TRBV24-1 and J is TRBJ2-3; no firm D call. CDR1 KGHDR and CDR2 SFDVKD come from the germline V gene. The V end lost 4 bases, the J end lost 1 base, and 2 bases lay between the germline ends. This CDR3 spans 12 amino acids. The CDR3, as DNA: TGTGCCACCAGTGACCGCACAGATACGCAGTATTTT. This gives the protein CATSDRTDTQYF.

The chain joins TRBV6-1 to TRBJ1-1; TRBD1 agrees at 9 bases. Germline V lookup: CDR1 MNHNS, CDR2 SASEGT. The CDR3 has 19 residues. V shed 5 bases, J shed 7 bases, and the junction held 23 bases outside the gene matches. CDR3 bases: TGTGCCAGCAGTCGGGCGTTGGGGCCTCCGGGACAGGGCGAACTTGAAGCTTTCTTT. Translating it yields CASSRALGPPGQGELEAFF.

This clonotype was seen a few times. The rearrangement joins TRBV9 to TRBJ1-1, with D perhaps matching TRBD1 (5 bases). CDR3 length: 15 residues. V lost 0 bases and J lost 5, with 14 bases in between. Germline V lookup: CDR1 SGDLS, CDR2 YYNGEE. CDR3 bases: TGTGCCAGCAGCGTAGTAGGTGGGGCTGGAACTGAAGCTTTCTTT. Protein: CASSVVGGAGTEAFF.

This clonotype showed up many times. This chain connects TRBV12-3 or TRBV12-4 to TRBJ2-5; 15 bases fit TRBD2. The CDR3 loop spans 15 amino acids. The ends lost 5 bases at V and 5 bases at J; junction bases unmatched: 3. The CDR3 sequence: CASSPGLAGGETQYF. CDR3 DNA sequence: TGTGCCAGCAGTCCAGGACTAGCGGGGGGGGAGACCCAGTACTTC.

This clonotype came up a few times. This chain connects TRBV2 to TRBJ1-6; a possible D gene is TRBD1 (6 bases). CDR1 is SNHLY and CDR2 is FYNNEI in the germline V gene. CDR3 size: 15 residues. V lost 3 bases, J lost 7 bases, and 13 bases lay in between. The CDR3 DNA sequence: TGTGCCAGCAGTGAGACCAGGACAGCAAATTCACCCCTCCACTTT. Encoded protein: CASSETRTANSPLHF.

This clonotype was picked up many times. This chain connects TRBV4-2 to TRBJ2-1; the D gene could be TRBD1 or TRBD2 (5 bases each). The germline gives CDR1 LGHNA, CDR2 YNFKEQ. V lost 0 bases to trimming and J lost 0 bases, with 18 bases between them. This CDR3 is built from 19 residues. CDR3 protein: CASSQDQGGGGRSYNEQFF. CDR3 DNA sequence: TGTGCCAGCAGCCAAGATCAGGGTGGGGGTGGTCGCTCCTACAATGAGCAGTTCTTC.

Details on this clonotype: A much larger clone differs by one base, so this may be a read error. No DNA is shown, since the ends of the CDR3 on it are uncertain; the CDR3 is the one TCRdb lists. V is TRBV6-1 and J is TRBJ1-2; TRBD1, the table's D call, was not compared with the DNA. The CDR3 is 13 residues long, counting both termini. Germline CDR1 is MNHNS and CDR2 is SASEGT. The CDR3 loop is CASNRGRDYGCTF.

With regard to this clonotype: Being one base from a much bigger clone, this may be a read error. The CDR3 DNA reads TGTGCCAGCAGCTTAGGCCACTCGGCGAGGGGCACAGATACGCAGTATTTT. Amino acid sequence: CASSLGHSARGTDTQYF. The chain joins TRBV11-2 to TRBJ2-3, with D maybe TRBD2 (5 bases). V dropped 1 base and J dropped 1 base, with 15 bases sitting between them. The CDR3 consists of 17 residues. The germline V gene encodes CDR1 SGHAT and CDR2 FQNNGV.

This chain links TRBV6-2 or TRBV6-3 with TRBJ2-1, with unresolved D. There are 14 residues in the CDR3. Trimming took 0 bases from V and 8 from J, leaving 11 bases between them. CDR1 MNHEY and CDR2 SVGEGT come from the germline V gene. The CDR3 sequence: CASSYSGSIDEQFF. CDR3 DNA: TGTGCCAGCAGTTACTCAGGTAGCATCGATGAGCAGTTCTTC.

The sample holds many counts of this clonotype. The chain carries TRBV27 and TRBJ2-1, with a tentative D call TRBD2 (5 bases). The CDR3 sequence is 14 residues long. The V and J ends lost 0 bases and 8 bases respectively, with 11 bases between them. In germline, CDR1 is MNHEY, CDR2 SMNVEV (reference sequence). Here the CDR3 DNA reads TGTGCCAGCAGTTTATCCCTCGGGGTGGATGAGCAGTTCTTC. It translates to CASSLSLGVDEQFF.

The table lists this clonotype with many counts. The chain combines TRBV5-1 with TRBJ2-7; D is uncertain. V lost 0 bases to trimming and J lost 8 bases, with 6 bases between them. The CDR3 is 11 residues long. CDR1 and CDR2 (germline): SGHRS, YFSETQ. DNA for the CDR3: TGCGCCAGCAGCTTGGAGGGTAAGCAGTACTTC. It encodes CASSLEGKQYF.

This clonotype came up many times. This chain uses TRBV9 with TRBJ1-1, with 9 bases identical to TRBD1. The CDR3 runs 15 residues. Germline V gives CDR1 SGDLS, CDR2 YYNGEE. The trim removed 2 bases at V and 1 base at J, leaving 3 bases unmatched. CDR3: CASSVTGGENTEAFF. The CDR3 DNA reads TGTGCCAGCAGCGTTACAGGGGGCGAGAACACTGAAGCTTTCTTT.

This clonotype was counted ten times or more. The chain has TRBV7-2 and TRBJ2-3; D is uncertain. V was pared by 3 bases and J by 6 bases, with 13 bases between. The germline V gene encodes CDR1 SGHTA and CDR2 FQGNSA. The CDR3 length is 14 residues. DNA for the CDR3: TGTGCCAGCAGCTTGGTCGAGGCCTGGGATACGCAGTATTTT. Residues: CASSLVEAWDTQYF.

This clonotype was counted many times. The chain couples TRBV6-1 to TRBJ2-7; the D gene is possibly TRBD1 (6 bases). In germline, CDR1 is MNHNS, CDR2 SASEGT. The CDR3 has 16 amino acids. With 0 bases removed from V and 6 bases from J, the gap between germline ends came to 18 bases. The CDR3 nucleotides are TGTGCCAGCAGTGAAGCGCAAGTAGGGCAGGGGACCGAGCAGTACTTC. Encoded protein: CASSEAQVGQGTEQYF.

This clonotype was observed a few times. This sequence joins TRBV27 and TRBJ1-1; D is uncertain. The CDR3 has 14 residues. Trimming removed 4 bases at V and 1 base at J, with 10 bases between. From germline, CDR1 is MNHEY and CDR2 SMNVEV (reference sequence). The CDR3 spells CASSSKDGNTEAFF. The CDR3 DNA is TGTGCCAGCAGTTCGAAGGACGGGAACACTGAAGCTTTCTTT.

This clonotype was counted only a few times. V is TRBV20-1 and J is TRBJ1-1; D possibly corresponds to TRBD1 (5 bases). This CDR3 comprises 18 residues. Trimming took off 6 bases at V and 4 bases at J, with 30 bases between the two ends. The germline V gene encodes CDR1 DFQATT and CDR2 SNEGSKA (reference sequence). CDR3: CSALQVGGSLLYGTEAFF. For the CDR3, the DNA is TGCAGTGCCCTCCAGGTCGGGGGTTCACTCTTATATGGCACTGAAGCTTTCTTT.